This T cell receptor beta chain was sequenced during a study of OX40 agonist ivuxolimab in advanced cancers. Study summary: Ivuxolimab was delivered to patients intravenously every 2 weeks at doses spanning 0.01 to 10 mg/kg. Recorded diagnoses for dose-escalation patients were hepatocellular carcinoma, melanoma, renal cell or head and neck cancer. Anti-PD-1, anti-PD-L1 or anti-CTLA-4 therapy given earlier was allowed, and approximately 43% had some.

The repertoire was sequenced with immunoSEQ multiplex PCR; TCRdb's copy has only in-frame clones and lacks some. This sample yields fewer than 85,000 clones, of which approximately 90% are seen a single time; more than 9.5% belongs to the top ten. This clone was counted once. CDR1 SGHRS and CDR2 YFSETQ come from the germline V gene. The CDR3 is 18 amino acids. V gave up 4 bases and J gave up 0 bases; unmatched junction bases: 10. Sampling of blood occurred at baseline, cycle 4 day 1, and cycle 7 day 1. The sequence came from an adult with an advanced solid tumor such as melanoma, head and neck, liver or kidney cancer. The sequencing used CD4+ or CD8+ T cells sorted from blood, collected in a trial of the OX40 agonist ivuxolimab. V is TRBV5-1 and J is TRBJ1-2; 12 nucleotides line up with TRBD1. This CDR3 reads CASSITGTGGRANYGYTF. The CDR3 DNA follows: TGCGCCAGCAGCATCACCGGGACAGGGGGCCGGGCTAACTATGGCTACACCTTC.